This entry lists 11 T cell receptor beta chains sequenced from one sample in a study of identifying expanded T cells in peripheral blood (dated by TCRdb to between 2017 and 2020). The library relied on the immunoSEQ multiplex PCR assay. The immuneACCESS repertoire file appears here via TCRdb, limited to in-frame rearrangements. These files lack a portion of the clones; in checked studies, under half of the deficit traces to unresolved V genes, and the cause of the others is not known. This sample comprises under 95,000 clones, approximately 91% of them detected only once. The top ten hold about 3% of the sample. Sequenced sample: blood. These receptors were collected from a person aged 18 to 75 in good health.

CDR3 region: CASSRSDTDTQYF. DNA for the CDR3: TGTGCCAGCAGTCGTTCTGACACAGATACGCAGTATTTT. V usage is TRBV28 and J usage is TRBJ2-3; no definite D call. The CDR3 consists of 13 residues. Per the germline V gene, CDR1 is MDHEN and CDR2 is SYDVKM. V was shortened by 5 bases and J by 2 bases, with 8 bases between the two germline ends.

The V gene is TRBV15, the J gene TRBJ1-1; no definite D call. Trimming stripped 5 bases from V and 3 bases from J, with 10 bases between. Per germline, CDR1 LNHNV and CDR2 YYDKDF (reference sequence). CDR3 length equals 13 residues. The CDR3 region has the DNA TGTGCCACCAGCCTCCACAGTTACACTGAAGCTTTCTTT. Translation gives CATSLHSYTEAFF.

The gene calls are TRBV11-2 and TRBJ2-1, with unresolved D. The CDR3 covers 15 residues. V lost 2 bases to trimming and J lost 1 base, with 9 bases between them. Germline CDR1 SGHAT, CDR2 FQNNGV. The CDR3 DNA reads TGTGCCAGCAGCTTATCGACTTTTTCCTACAATGAGCAGTTCTTC. Amino acids: CASSLSTFSYNEQFF.

The chain combines TRBV7-2 with TRBJ2-7; D gene uncertain. CDR1 is SGHTA, CDR2 FQGNSA, per germline. This CDR3 spans 14 amino acids. Trimming stripped 1 base from V and 3 bases from J, with 10 bases between. The CDR3 loop is CASSLGAQDYEQYF. In DNA form, the CDR3 reads TGTGCCAGCAGCTTAGGTGCCCAAGACTACGAGCAGTACTTC.

The chain joins TRBV19 to TRBJ2-7; no reliable D call. Per the germline V gene, CDR1 is LNHDA and CDR2 is SQIVND (reference sequence). Between the trimmed V and J ends, which lost 3 bases and 0 bases, there was a span of 6 bases. The CDR3 is made up of 13 amino acids. The CDR3 protein is CASSILNSYEQYF. CDR3 in DNA: TGTGCCAGTAGTATTCTCAACTCCTACGAGCAGTACTTC.

The chain has TRBV19 and TRBJ1-1; tentatively, D is TRBD1 (6 bases). Germline CDR1 is LNHDA and CDR2 is SQIVND (reference sequence). V was trimmed by 3 bases and J by 2 bases, leaving 34 bases between them. There are 22 residues in the CDR3. The CDR3 spells CASSILYPFIGGHHLDNTEAFF. The DNA for the CDR3 is TGTGCCAGTAGTATCCTTTATCCGTTTATTGGGGGGCACCACCTCGATAACACTGAAGCTTTCTTT. The whole variable domain, remainder taken from reference TRBV19 and TRBJ1-1, is DGGITQSPKYLFRKEGQNVTLSCEQNLNHDAMYWYRQDPGQGLRLIYYSQIVNDFQKGDIAEGYSVSREKKESFPLTVTSAQKNPTAFYLCASSILYPFIGGHHLDNTEAFFGQGTRLTVV.

The chain uses TRBV23-1 and TRBJ2-2; 7 bases map to TRBD2. TRBV23-1 is an ORF for which the function is uncertain. V lost 7 bases to trimming and J lost 0 bases; unmatched junction nucleotides: 14. This CDR3 region has 18 residues. CDR3 sequence: CASTEFPFGTTNTGELFF. The CDR3 nucleotides are TGCGCCAGCACCGAGTTTCCCTTCGGGACTACGAACACCGGGGAGCTGTTTTTT.

The chain carries TRBV10-2 and TRBJ2-3; 13 bases match TRBD2. The germline V gene encodes CDR1 WSHSY and CDR2 SAAADI. Trimming cost V 8 bases and J 7 bases; bases outside gene matches: 6. This CDR3 is built from 14 residues. CDR3 sequence (DNA): TGCGCCAGCCAACTAGCGGGAGGGCCGAATACGCAGTATTTT. Residues: CASQLAGGPNTQYF.

The chain recombines TRBV2 with TRBJ2-2, with 11 bases fitting TRBD2. The germline gives CDR1 SNHLY, CDR2 FYNNEI. The CDR3 has 16 amino acids. Trimming took 4 bases from V and 3 from J; bases not matched to a gene: 4. The CDR3 DNA follows: TGTGCCAGCAGTGGCGCTAGCGGGGGGTACACCGGGGAGCTGTTTTTT. Translating it yields CASSGASGGYTGELFF.

J is TRBJ1-2 and V is TRBV20-1, with D possibly TRBD1 on 5 matching bases. Germline V gives CDR1 DFQATT, CDR2 SNEGSKA (reference sequence). This CDR3 comprises 11 residues. V was clipped by 4 bases and J by 6 bases, with 9 bases between them. The CDR3 region has the DNA TGCAGTGCTAAGCAGGGAAATGGCTACACCTTC. Protein product: CSAKQGNGYTF.

V gene TRBV28 combines with J gene TRBJ1-1; D perhaps matches TRBD1 (5 bases). V lost 5 bases and J 3 bases, leaving 10 bases between the germline ends. This CDR3 contains 13 residues. Per the germline V gene, CDR1 is MDHEN and CDR2 is SYDVKM. The CDR3 region is CASSNGGYTEAFF. CDR3 sequence (DNA): TGTGCCAGCAGTAATGGGGGGTACACTGAAGCTTTCTTT.